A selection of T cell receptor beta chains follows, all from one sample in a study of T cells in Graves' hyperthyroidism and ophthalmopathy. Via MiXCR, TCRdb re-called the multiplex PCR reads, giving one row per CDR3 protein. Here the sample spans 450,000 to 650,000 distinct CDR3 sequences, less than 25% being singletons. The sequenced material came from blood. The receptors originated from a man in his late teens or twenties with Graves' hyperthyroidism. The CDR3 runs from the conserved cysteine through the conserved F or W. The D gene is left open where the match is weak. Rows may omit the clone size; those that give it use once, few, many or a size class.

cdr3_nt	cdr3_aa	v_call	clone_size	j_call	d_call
TGTGCCAGCAGCTTGGGCGGGGCCCCAAACTATGGCTACACCTTC	CASSLGGAPNYGYTF	TRBV5-6	many	TRBJ1-2	NA
TGTGCCAGCAGAAACCAGGGGGACACCGGGGAGCTGTTTTTT	CASRNQGDTGELFF	TRBV6-2/TRBV6-3	few	TRBJ2-2	TRBD1
TGTGCCAGCAGCTTATTACCGTGGGGTGGAGAGACCCAGTACTTC	CASSLLPWGGETQYF	TRBV7-9	many	TRBJ2-5	NA
TGCGCCAGCAGCTTACGACCAGGGGAAATAGCCAAAAACATTAAGTACTTC	CASSLRPGEIAKNIKYF	TRBV5-1	NA	TRBJ2-4	NA
TGTGCCAGCATCCAGGGGTACCAAGAGACCCAGTACTTC	CASIQGYQETQYF	TRBV7-8	many	TRBJ2-5	NA
TGTGCCAGCAGTGAAGACAGGGGAAGCAATCAGCCCCAGCATTTT	CASSEDRGSNQPQHF	TRBV2	few	TRBJ1-5	TRBD1
TGTGCCACCACGCAATCCGGACCGCTCGCGGAGACCCAGTACTTC	CATTQSGPLAETQYF	TRBV19	many	TRBJ2-5	NA
TGTGCCAGCAGCTTGAACTACAGGGGGACACCCCTCCACTTT	CASSLNYRGTPLHF	TRBV7-2	NA	TRBJ1-6	TRBD1
TGCAGTGCTAGCTCCGGGACAGTTACCTACGAGCAGTACTTC	CSASSGTVTYEQYF	TRBV20-1	few	TRBJ2-7	TRBD1
TGTGCCAGCACTGCGGGCCAGGGGGCGACCGGGGAGCTGTTTTTT	CASTAGQGATGELFF	TRBV12-3/TRBV12-4	many	TRBJ2-2	TRBD1
TGTGCCAGCAGTTTAATACAGGGGGCGGGGAACACTGAAGCTTTCTTT	CASSLIQGAGNTEAFF	TRBV6-5	few	TRBJ1-1	TRBD1
TGTGCCAGCAGTCTAGGACAGTACGGCTATGGCTACACCTTC	CASSLGQYGYGYTF	TRBV27	NA	TRBJ1-2	NA
TGTGCCAGCAGTTCCCCTAGCGGGAGGGCCCCCGAGCAGTACTTC	CASSSPSGRAPEQYF	TRBV27	NA	TRBJ2-7	TRBD2
TGTGCCAGCAGTGTGACAGGGGTCTCCTACGAGCAGTACTTC	CASSVTGVSYEQYF	TRBV6-1	many	TRBJ2-7	TRBD1
TGCAGCGTTGGTTCGGGGTTCCAGCAGCCCCAGCATTTT	CSVGSGFQQPQHF	TRBV29-1	many	TRBJ1-5	NA
TGTGCCAGCAGCTTAACACGGTTTAGACAGCGAATGAACACTGAAGCTTTCTTT	CASSLTRFRQRMNTEAFF	TRBV7-8	many	TRBJ1-1	NA